This T cell receptor beta chain was identified in a study of response to subunit inactivated influenza vaccine. Study-level results: Authors suggested few new T cells are recruited by each seasonal influenza vaccination.

V shed 3 bases and J shed 2 bases, with 14 bases lying between them. CDR1 is DFQATT and CDR2 is SNEGSKA in the germline V gene (reference sequence). This CDR3 has 15 amino acids. Comment on this clonotype: Its specificity is not known.

TCRdb ran MiXCR on the RT-PCR reads and lists one entry per CDR3 protein. The table has fewer than 400,000 distinct CDR3 sequences, just over 20% seen once. The starting material was PBMCs from blood, obtained about 19 months after vaccination. The receptor was derived from a man between 50 and 75 years old who received an inactivated influenza vaccine. V is TRBV20-1 and J is TRBJ2-1, with TRBD1 as a possible D gene (6 bases). In nucleotides, the CDR3 is TGCAGTGCTAGTCAGGCCAGGGGTACCTACAATGAGCAGTTCTTC. Residues: CSASQARGTYNEQFF.